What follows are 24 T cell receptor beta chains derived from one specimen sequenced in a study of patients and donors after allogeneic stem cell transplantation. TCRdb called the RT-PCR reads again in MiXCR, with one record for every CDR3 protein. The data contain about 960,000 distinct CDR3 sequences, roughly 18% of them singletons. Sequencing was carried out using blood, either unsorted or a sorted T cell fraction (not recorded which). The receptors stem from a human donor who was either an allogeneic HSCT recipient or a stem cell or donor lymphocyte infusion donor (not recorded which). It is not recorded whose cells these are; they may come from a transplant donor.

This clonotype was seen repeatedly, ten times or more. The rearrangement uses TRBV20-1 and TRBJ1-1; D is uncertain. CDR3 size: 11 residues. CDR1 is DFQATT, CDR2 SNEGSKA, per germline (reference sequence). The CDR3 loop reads CSAPSNTEAFF. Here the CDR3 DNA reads TGCAGCGCACCCTCGAACACTGAAGCTTTCTTT.

In nucleotides, the CDR3 is TGTGCCAGCAGCCTCACCCCGGCATTGGTCCAAGCTTTCTTT. Its protein product is CASSLTPALVQAFF. This chain connects TRBV7-8 to TRBJ1-1; D unclear. Germline CDR1 reads SGHVS; CDR2 reads FQNEAQ. This CDR3 has 14 amino acids. Trimming cost V 5 bases and J 9 bases, with 19 bases left between them.

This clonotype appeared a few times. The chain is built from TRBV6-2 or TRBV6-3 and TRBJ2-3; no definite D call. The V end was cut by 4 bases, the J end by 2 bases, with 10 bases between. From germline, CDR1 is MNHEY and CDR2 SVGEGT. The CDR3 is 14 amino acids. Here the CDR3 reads CASSCNGFTDTQYF. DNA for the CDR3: TGTGCCAGCAGTTGTAACGGCTTCACAGATACGCAGTATTTT.

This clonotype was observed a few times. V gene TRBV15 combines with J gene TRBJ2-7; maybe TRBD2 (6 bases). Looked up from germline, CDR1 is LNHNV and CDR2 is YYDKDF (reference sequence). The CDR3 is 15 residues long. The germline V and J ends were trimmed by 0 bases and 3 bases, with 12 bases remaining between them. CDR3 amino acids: CATSRELASFYEQYF. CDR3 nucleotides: TGTGCCACCAGCAGAGAACTAGCTAGTTTCTACGAGCAGTACTTC.

As DNA, the CDR3 is TGCAGCGTTGAAGGAGGGGATAGAGGGGCAGATACGCAGTATTTT. The encoded protein is CSVEGGDRGADTQYF. The V call is TRBV29-1, the J call TRBJ2-3; D tentatively fits TRBD1 or TRBD2 (5 bases each). Germline CDR1 reads SQVTM; CDR2 reads ANQGSEA. The CDR3 is 15 residues long. The V end was cut by 1 base, the J end by 4 bases, with 15 bases between.

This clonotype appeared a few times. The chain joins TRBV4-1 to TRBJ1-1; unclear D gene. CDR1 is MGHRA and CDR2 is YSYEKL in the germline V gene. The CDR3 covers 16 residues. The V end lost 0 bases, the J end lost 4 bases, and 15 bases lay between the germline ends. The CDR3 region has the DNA TGCGCCAGCAGCCAAGATTATTACGAAGGTATCACTGAAGCTTTCTTT. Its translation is CASSQDYYEGITEAFF.

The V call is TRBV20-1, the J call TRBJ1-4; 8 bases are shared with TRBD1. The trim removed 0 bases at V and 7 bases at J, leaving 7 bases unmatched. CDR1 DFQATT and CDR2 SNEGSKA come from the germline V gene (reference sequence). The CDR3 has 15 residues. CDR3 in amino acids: CSARDPGGVGEKLFF. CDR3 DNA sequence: TGCAGTGCTAGAGACCCAGGGGGCGTAGGTGAAAAACTGTTTTTT.

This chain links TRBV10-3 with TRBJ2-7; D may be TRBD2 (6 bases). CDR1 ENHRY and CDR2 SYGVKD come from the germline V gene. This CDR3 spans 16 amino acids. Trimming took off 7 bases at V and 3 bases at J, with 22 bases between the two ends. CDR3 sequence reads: CAIISSSRETNYEQYF. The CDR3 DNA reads TGTGCCATCATAAGTTCCTCCCGGGAGACCAACTACGAGCAGTACTTC.

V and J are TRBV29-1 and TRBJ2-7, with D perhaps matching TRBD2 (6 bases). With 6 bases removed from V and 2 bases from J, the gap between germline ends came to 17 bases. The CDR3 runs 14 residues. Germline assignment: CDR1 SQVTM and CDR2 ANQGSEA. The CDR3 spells CSVEQNGLTYEQYF. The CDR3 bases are TGCAGCGTCGAACAAAATGGACTAACCTACGAGCAGTACTTC.

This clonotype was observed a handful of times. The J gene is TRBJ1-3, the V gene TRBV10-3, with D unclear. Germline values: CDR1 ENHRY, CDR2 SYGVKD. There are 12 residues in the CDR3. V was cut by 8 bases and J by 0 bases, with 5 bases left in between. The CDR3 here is CAIGSSGNTIYF. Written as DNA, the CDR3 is TGTGCCATCGGAAGCTCTGGAAACACCATATATTTT.

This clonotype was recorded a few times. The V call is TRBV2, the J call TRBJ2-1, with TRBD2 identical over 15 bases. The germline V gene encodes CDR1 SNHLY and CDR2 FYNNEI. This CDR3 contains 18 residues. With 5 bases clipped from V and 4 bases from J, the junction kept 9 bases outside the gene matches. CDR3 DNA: TGTGCCAGCAGTCGCCAGGGACTAGCGGGAGGTCTATACAATGAGCAGTTCTTC. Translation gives CASSRQGLAGGLYNEQFF.

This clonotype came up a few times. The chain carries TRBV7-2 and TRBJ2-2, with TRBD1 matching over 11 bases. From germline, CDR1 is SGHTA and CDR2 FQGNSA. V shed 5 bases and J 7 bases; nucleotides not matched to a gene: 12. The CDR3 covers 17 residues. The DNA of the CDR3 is TGTGCCAGCAGCCCCGGACAGGGGGCAGTTTTTCGCGGGGAGCTGTTTTTT. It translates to CASSPGQGAVFRGELFF.

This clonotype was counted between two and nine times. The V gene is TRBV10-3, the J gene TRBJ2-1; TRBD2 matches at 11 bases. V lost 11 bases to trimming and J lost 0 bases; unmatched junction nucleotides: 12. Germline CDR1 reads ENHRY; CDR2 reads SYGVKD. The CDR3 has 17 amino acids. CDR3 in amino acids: CALTVAGGVNSYNEQFF. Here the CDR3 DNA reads TGTGCCTTAACGGTAGCGGGAGGGGTGAACTCCTACAATGAGCAGTTCTTC.

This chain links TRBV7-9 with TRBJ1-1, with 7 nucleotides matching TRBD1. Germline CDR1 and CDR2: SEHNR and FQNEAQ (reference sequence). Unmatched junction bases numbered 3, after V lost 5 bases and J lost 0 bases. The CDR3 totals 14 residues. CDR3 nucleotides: TGTGCCAGCAGCCGGACAGGTATGAACACTGAAGCTTTCTTT. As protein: CASSRTGMNTEAFF.

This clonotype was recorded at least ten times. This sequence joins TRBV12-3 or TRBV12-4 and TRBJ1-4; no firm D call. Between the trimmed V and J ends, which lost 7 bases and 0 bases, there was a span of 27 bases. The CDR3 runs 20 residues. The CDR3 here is CASKKYRPGPQIATNEKLFF. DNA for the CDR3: TGTGCCAGCAAGAAGTACAGACCGGGCCCACAGATTGCAACTAATGAAAAACTGTTTTTT.

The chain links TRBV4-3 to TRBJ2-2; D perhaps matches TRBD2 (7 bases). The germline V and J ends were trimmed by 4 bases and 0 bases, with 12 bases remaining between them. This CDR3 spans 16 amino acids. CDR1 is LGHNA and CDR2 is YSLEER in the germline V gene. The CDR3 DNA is TGCGCCAGCAGCCCAAGGGGGGGACCGAACACCGGGGAGCTGTTTTTT. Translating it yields CASSPRGGPNTGELFF.

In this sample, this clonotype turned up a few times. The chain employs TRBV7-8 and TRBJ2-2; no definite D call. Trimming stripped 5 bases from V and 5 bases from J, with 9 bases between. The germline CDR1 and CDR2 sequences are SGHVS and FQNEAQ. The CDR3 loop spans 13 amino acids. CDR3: CASSPHVTGELFF. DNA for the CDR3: TGTGCCAGCAGCCCCCATGTGACCGGGGAGCTGTTTTTT.

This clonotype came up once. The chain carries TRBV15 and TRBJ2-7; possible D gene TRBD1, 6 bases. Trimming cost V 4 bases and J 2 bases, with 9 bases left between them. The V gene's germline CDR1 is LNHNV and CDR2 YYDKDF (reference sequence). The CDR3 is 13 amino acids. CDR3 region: CATSKRTAYEQYF. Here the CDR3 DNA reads TGTGCCACCAGCAAGAGGACAGCCTACGAGCAGTACTTC.

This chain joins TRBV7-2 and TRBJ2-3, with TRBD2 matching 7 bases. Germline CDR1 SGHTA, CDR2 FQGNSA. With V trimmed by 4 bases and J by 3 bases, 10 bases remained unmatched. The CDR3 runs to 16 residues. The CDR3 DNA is TGTGCCAGCAGCTACCCGTCAGGGAGGGAGACAGATACGCAGTATTTT. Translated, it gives CASSYPSGRETDTQYF.

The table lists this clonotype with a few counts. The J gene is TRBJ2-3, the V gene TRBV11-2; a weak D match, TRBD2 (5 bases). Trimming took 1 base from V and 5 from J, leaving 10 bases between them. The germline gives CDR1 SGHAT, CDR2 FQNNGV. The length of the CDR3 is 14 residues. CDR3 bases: TGTGCCAGCAGCTTAGGGGGAGTAGGAGATACGCAGTATTTT. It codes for CASSLGGVGDTQYF.

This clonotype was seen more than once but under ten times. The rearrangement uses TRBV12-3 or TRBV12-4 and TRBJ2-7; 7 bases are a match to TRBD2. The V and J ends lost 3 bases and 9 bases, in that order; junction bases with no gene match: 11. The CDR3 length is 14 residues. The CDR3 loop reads CASSFRSGMSLQYF. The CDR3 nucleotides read TGTGCCAGCAGTTTCAGGAGCGGGATGTCGCTGCAGTACTTC.

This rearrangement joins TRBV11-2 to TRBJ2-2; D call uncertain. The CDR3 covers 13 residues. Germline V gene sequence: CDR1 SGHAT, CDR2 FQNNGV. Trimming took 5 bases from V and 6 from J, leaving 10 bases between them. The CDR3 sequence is CASSLLDPGELFF. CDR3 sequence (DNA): TGTGCCAGCAGCCTGCTAGACCCCGGGGAGCTGTTTTTT.

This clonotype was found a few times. CDR3 bases: TGTGCCATCAGTGTGTCAGGGACAGGAGCACCCCGCGTAGGCTACACCTTC. Protein sequence: CAISVSGTGAPRVGYTF. The chain carries TRBV10-3 and TRBJ1-2, with 8 nucleotides matching TRBD1. The germline gives CDR1 ENHRY, CDR2 SYGVKD. Trimming cost V 4 bases and J 8 bases; bases outside gene matches: 18. The CDR3 is 17 residues long.

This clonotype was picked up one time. The DNA for the CDR3 is TGTGCCAGCAGTGAAATAGCGGGCACTAGCACAGATACGCAGTATTTT. Translation gives CASSEIAGTSTDTQYF. The rearrangement uses TRBV7-9 and TRBJ2-3; 7 bases line up with TRBD2. V shed 6 bases, J shed 0 bases, and the junction held 9 bases outside the gene matches. This CDR3 comprises 16 residues. Germline CDR1 reads SEHNR; CDR2 reads FQNEAQ (reference sequence).